This T cell receptor (beta chain) was captured by sequencing in a study of T cell responses to AZD1222 COVID-19 vaccine. Worth noting for this clone: Antigen unknown.

Sequencing was performed with immunoSEQ multiplex PCR; in TCRdb, only in-frame clones are kept and a portion is missing. The data hold over 200,000 clones, with roughly 94% observed a single time. The V end lost 4 bases, the J end lost 7 bases, and 15 bases lay between the germline ends. There are 13 residues in the CDR3. Broader study findings: With two AZD1222 doses given, Spike-specific TCR breadth and depth both rose. White British donors predominated, females outnumbered males, and clonal diversity was possibly underestimated. Repertoire sampling was restricted to post-peak T cell response timepoints. Researchers report vaccine-associated CD4 TCRs spanning spike, with dominance at 160-218 and 743-854.

The specimen was peripheral blood, collected 28 days after the second dose of the MenACWY control vaccine. The sequence came from an adult who received the MenACWY meningococcal vaccine as a control. This rearrangement joins TRBV5-3 to TRBJ2-7; D is possibly TRBD2 (5 bases). TRBV5-3 is an ORF, and what it does is uncertain. Written as DNA, the CDR3 is TGTGCCAGAAGCCGTCTACCCGAGGGAGAGCAGTACTTC. This encodes CARSRLPEGEQYF.